This T cell receptor beta chain was obtained from a study of cytomegalovirus exposure and HLA in healthy donors. Overall study context: In a previous analysis, 117 million unique TCR beta sequences were found from 170 million or so T cells.

Both 60 Vbeta primers and 13 Jbeta primers went into the PCR. Generated by immunoSEQ multiplex PCR, the TCRdb table keeps only in-frame clones and is missing some. The sample includes around 80,000 clones, over 65% seen only once; the top ten take around 4.5%. The receptor was derived from a man in his forties in good health and CMV-seronegative. The sample consisted of PBMCs.

CDR3 amino acids: CASRKQGTDREQYF. CDR3 bases: TGTGCCAGCAGAAAACAGGGTACGGACAGGGAGCAGTACTTC. The rearrangement joins TRBV27 to TRBJ2-5; TRBD1 matches at 8 bases. The CDR3 consists of 14 residues. Unmatched junction bases numbered 14, after V lost 6 bases and J lost 11 bases. Germline CDR1 reads MNHEY; CDR2 reads SMNVEV (reference sequence).